This T cell receptor beta chain was sequenced for a study of blood T cells in healthy people across ages (dated by TCRdb to the mid-2010s). In terms of the full investigation: In model experiments, template switching captured roughly one uniquely barcoded TCR beta cDNA molecule for every two T cells. The study analyzed two additional independent replicas of 1 million unique cDNA reads from the same blood draw for two donors, one aged 18 to 29 and one aged 80 or older. Age-related changes in TCR beta repertoire diversity were measured in the study by deep sequencing normalized with unique cDNA molecular identifiers. The donors were split into four age groups: young (average around 17 years), middle-aged (39), aged (roughly 68) and long-lived (over 80). To avoid experimental bias, donors of different ages were spread randomly across the sequencing lanes.

General study outcomes and caveats: Because donor CMV infection status was unknown, age-related changes in expanded clonotypes were potentially confounded. The percentage of naive T cells measured by flow cytometry correlated strongly with observed TCR beta diversity. Bulk unsorted PBMC profiling prevented conclusive comparison of naive and antigen-experienced compartments. Estimates of total diversity based on one million sequenced T cells were regarded as lower bounds and as underestimates. Compared with the aged group, the long-lived group had more naive CD4+ T cells, fewer expanded clones and increased TCR diversity, suggesting age selection. Observed TCR beta diversity per million T cells fell roughly linearly with age, and a significant reduction was already apparent by age around 40.

This clonotype has just a few counts. Its antigen remains undetermined. Base qualities are not recorded, but no much larger clone differs from it by a single base. Library creation used 5' RACE. Instrument on record: Illumina HiSeq 2500. A second PCR of roughly 7 to 12 cycles was run with a J-beta primer mix and a sample-barcoded 5' primer. A unique molecular identifier was introduced onto each TCR beta cDNA molecule by a template-switch 5' adaptor carrying 12 random nucleotides. Each sample yielded at least 3 million CDR3-containing paired-end reads. First-strand cDNA was synthesized from all RNA with the Mint cDNA synthesis kit, primed by a TRBC-specific oligonucleotide. After uracil-DNA glycosylase treatment, a first 18-cycle PCR used universal primers M1SS and BC2_uni_R on all cDNA. Per the source publication's procedure: For normalization, 1 million high-quality reads, each with a distinct molecular identifier, were randomly selected from each sample. Instead of being binned into consensus sequences, reads that shared molecular identifiers were thrown out. MiTCR, run with a Q25 quality threshold and the strictest error-elimination algorithm, handled CDR3 identification, clonotype clustering and error correction. A nonparametric unseen species model using Euler transformation provided a lower-bound estimate of total TCR beta diversity. TCRdb reprocessing: public reads trimmed at Q25 with fastp, clones called with MiXCR, in-frame beta chains kept. Entries that share a CDR3 protein sequence are merged under the most common genes and DNA. For this entry, the V and J calls and clone size follow TCRdb and not the study's own pipeline. This sample lists hundreds of thousands of distinct CDR3 sequences; roughly 20% were detected once. The top ten clonotypes cover approximately 3.6% of the sample.

Looking up the germline V gene (reference sequence) yields CDR1 DFQATT and CDR2 SNEGSKA. The cysteine opens and the phenylalanine closes a CDR3 of 13 amino acids. The entry retains the CDR3 DNA only, 39 bases that are in frame from base 1. Systemically healthy Caucasian individuals from Russia, some 38 in total and aged roughly 6 to 100 years, were included as donors. Around 9.9 milliliters of peripheral blood were collected from each donor into EDTA-treated Vacutainer tubes. Ficoll-Paque density-gradient centrifugation was used to isolate PBMCs, with at least 6 million obtained per sample. Total RNA, at least 6 micrograms per sample, was extracted from PBMCs with Trizol reagent. The percentages of naive CD45RAhigh/CD27high T cells were determined by flow cytometry on a PBMC aliquot from every donor.

Sequencing was carried out using blood. The clonotype originates from a man in his 70s in good health. The chain was built from TRBV20-1 and TRBJ2-5, with 12 central nucleotides matching TRBD2. The J call may not be correct, given that the DNA end is closer to TRBJ2-1. The DNA sequence is given as TGCAGTGCCGGGACTAGCGGGTTGGATGAGCAGTTCTTC. Translated, this gives CSAGTSGLDEQFF.